What follows is one T cell receptor beta chain and its context. This sample is part of a study of blood T cell repertoires in COVID-19. Study summary: COVID-19 samples collected from the United States, Italy and Spain covered acute and convalescent phases. The analysed material was cDNA or gDNA that came from T cells, B-cell-depleted T cells, or PBMCs.

In the authors' workflow: Estimated nucleated cell counts came from reference gene primer amplification. Repertoires were generated with immunoSEQ multiplex PCR, while TCRdb's copy carries only in-frame clones and drops some. V, J and clone size are taken as reported in that table, and D and trimming were inferred from the DNA itself. The table records about 140,000 clones, around 79% of them present only once. V dropped 7 bases and J dropped 1; count of bases not matched to a gene: 7. Per the germline V gene, CDR1 is MNHEY and CDR2 is SVGAGI. This CDR3 contains 15 residues. The specimen was peripheral blood. V is TRBV6-5 and J is TRBJ2-3, with 8 bases aligning to TRBD2. The TCR was taken from a man aged 55-75 years with acute or convalescent COVID-19. The chain's CDR3 is CASTLSGRGTDTQYF. In nucleotides, the CDR3 is TGTGCCAGCACCTTAAGCGGGAGAGGCACAGATACGCAGTATTTT.